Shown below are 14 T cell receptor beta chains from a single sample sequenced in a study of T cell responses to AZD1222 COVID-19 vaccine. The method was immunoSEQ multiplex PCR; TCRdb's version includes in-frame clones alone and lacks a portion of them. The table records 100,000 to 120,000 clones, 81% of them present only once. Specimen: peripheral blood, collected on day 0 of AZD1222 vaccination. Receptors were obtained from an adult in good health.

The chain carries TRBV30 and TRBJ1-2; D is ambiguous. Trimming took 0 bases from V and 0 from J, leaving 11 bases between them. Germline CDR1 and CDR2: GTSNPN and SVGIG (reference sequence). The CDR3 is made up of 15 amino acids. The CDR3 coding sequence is TGTGCCTGGAGTGTACGTGGGGATACTAACTATGGCTACACCTTC. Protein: CAWSVRGDTNYGYTF.

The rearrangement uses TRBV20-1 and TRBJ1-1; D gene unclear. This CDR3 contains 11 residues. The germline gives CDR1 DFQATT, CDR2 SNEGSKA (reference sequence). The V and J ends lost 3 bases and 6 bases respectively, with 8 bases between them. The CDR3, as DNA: TGCAGTGCTAGTTCAGGTCCTGAAGCTTTCTTT. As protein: CSASSGPEAFF.

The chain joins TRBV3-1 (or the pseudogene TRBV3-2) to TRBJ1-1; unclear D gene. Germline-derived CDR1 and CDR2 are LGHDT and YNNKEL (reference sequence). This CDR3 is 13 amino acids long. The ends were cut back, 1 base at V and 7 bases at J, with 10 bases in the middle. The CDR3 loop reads CASSQVESGEAFF. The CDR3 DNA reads TGTGCCAGCAGCCAAGTGGAAAGTGGTGAAGCTTTCTTT.

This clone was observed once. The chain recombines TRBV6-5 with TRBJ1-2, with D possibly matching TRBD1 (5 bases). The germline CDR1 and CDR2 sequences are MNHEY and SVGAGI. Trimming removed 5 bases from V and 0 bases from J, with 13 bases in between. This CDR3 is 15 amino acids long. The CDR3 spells CASSLTVVSNYGYTF. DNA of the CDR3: TGTGCCAGCAGTCTGACAGTAGTATCTAACTATGGCTACACCTTC.

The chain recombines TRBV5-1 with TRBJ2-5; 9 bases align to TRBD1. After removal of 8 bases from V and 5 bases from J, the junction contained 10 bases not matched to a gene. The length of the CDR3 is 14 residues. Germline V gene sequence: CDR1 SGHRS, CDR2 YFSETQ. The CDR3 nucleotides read TGCGCCAGTCGAAAAGCCGGACAGGGGGAGACCCAGTACTTC. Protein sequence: CASRKAGQGETQYF.

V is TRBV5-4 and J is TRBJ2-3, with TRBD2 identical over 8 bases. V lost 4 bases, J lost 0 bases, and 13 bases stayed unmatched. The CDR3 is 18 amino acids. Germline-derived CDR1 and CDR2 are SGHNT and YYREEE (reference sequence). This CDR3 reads CASSGKRGGRLSTDTQYF. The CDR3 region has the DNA TGTGCCAGCAGCGGTAAGAGAGGCGGGAGGCTTAGCACAGATACGCAGTATTTT.

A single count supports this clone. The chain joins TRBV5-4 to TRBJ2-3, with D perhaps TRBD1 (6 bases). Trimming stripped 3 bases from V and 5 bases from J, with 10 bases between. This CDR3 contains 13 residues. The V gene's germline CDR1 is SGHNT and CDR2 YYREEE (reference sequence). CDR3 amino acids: CASSSGQIDTQYF. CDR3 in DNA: TGTGCCAGCAGCTCCGGACAGATAGATACGCAGTATTTT.

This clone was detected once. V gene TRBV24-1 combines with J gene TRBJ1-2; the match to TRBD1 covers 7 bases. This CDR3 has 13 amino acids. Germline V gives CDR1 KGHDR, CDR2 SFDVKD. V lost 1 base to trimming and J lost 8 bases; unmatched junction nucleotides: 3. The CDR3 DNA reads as TGTGCCACCAGTGATTTACAGGGGCGCGGCTACACCTTC. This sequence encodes CATSDLQGRGYTF.

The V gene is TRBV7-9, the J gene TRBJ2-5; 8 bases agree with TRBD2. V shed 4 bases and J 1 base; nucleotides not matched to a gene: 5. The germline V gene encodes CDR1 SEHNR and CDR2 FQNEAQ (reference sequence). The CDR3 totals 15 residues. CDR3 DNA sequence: TGTGCCAGCAGCTACACCAGCGGGAGCCAAGAGACCCAGTACTTC. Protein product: CASSYTSGSQETQYF.

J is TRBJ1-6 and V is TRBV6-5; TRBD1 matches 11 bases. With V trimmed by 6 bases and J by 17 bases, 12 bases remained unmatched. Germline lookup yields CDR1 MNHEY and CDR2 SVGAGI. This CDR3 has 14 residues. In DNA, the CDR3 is TGTGCCAGCAGCCGCGGGACAGGGGGAAGTTGGTTCCACTTT. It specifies CASSRGTGGSWFHF.

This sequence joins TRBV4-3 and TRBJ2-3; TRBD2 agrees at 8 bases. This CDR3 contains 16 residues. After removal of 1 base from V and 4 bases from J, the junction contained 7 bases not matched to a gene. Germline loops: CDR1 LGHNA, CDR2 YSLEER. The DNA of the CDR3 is TGCGCCAGCAGCCAAGGGTCGGGAGGGTACTCAGATACGCAGTATTTT. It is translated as CASSQGSGGYSDTQYF.

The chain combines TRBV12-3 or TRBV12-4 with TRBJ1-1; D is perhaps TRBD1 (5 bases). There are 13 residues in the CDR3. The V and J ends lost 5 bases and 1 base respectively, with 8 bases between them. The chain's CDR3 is CASSTTGNTEAFF. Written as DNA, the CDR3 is TGTGCCAGCAGTACCACAGGGAACACTGAAGCTTTCTTT.

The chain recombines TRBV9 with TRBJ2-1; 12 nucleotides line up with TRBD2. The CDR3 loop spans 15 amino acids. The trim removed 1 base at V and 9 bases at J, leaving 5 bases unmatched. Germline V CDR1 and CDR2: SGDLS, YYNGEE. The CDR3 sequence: CASSVSPSGRGEQFF. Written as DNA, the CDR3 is TGTGCCAGCAGCGTATCTCCTAGCGGGAGGGGTGAGCAGTTCTTC.

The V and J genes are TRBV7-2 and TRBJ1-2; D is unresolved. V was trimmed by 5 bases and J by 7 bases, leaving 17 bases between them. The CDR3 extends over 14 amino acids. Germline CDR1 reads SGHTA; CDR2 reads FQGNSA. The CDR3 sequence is CASSPRPDNGGYTF. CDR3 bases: TGTGCCAGCAGCCCGAGGCCCGACAACGGTGGCTACACCTTC.